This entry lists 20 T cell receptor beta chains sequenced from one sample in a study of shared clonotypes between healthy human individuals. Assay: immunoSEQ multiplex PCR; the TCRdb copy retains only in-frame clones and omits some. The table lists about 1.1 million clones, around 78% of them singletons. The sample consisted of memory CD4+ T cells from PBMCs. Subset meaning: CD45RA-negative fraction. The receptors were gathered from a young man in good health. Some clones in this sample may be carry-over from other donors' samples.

CDR3 sequence (DNA): TGTGCCAGCAGCTTAGAACGTTGGAACACTGAAGCTTTCTTT. It codes for CASSLERWNTEAFF. This chain links TRBV7-8 with TRBJ1-1, with D uncertain. Germline V gene data show CDR1 as SGHVS and CDR2 as FQNEAQ. The CDR3 spans 14 residues. V was pared by 1 base and J by 1 base, with 7 bases between.

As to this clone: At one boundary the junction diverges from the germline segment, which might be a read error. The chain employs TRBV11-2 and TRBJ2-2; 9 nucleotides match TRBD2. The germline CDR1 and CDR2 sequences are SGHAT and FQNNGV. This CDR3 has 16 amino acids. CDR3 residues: CASSLEGLANTGELFF. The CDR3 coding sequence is TGTGCCAGCAGCCTAGAGGGACTAGCTAACACCGGGGAGCTGTTTTTT.

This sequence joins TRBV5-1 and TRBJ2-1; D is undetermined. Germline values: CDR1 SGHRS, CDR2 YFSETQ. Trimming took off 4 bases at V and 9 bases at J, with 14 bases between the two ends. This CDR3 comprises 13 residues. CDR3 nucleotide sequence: TGCGCCAGCAGCACCCCCATGGAGACTGAGCAGTTCTTC. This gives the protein CASSTPMETEQFF.

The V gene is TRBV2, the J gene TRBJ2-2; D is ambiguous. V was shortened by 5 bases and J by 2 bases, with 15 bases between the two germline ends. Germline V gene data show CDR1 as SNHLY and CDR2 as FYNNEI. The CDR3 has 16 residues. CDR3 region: CASSPLRMLNTGELFF. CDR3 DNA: TGTGCCAGCAGTCCTCTTAGGATGTTAAACACCGGGGAGCTGTTTTTT. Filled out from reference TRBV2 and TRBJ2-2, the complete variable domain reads EPEVTQTPSHQVTQMGQEVILRCVPISNHLYFYWYRQILGQKVEFLVSFYNNEISEKSEIFDDQFSVERPDGSNFTLKIRSTKLEDSAMYFCASSPLRMLNTGELFFGEGSRLTVL.

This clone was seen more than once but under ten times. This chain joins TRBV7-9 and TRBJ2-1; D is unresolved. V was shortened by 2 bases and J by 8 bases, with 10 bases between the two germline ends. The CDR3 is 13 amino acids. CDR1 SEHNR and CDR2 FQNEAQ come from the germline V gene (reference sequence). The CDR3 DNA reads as TGTGCCAGCAGCTTATTCAACCGGTATGAGCAGTTCTTC. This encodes CASSLFNRYEQFF.

The CDR3 spells CASSFTGTAYGYTF. CDR3 coding DNA: TGTGCCAGCAGCTTCACCGGGACAGCTTATGGCTACACCTTC. This chain links TRBV11-2 with TRBJ1-2, with 7 bases aligning to TRBD1. Germline CDR1 SGHAT, CDR2 FQNNGV. The CDR3 length is 14 residues. The junction had 6 bases not matched to a gene; V was cut back by 3 bases and J by 5 bases.

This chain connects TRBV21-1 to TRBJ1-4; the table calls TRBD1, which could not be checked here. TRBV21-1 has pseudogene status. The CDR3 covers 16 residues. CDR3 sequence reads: CASSKALRVTNEKLFF. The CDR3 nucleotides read TGTGCCAGCAGCAAAGCGCTCAGGGTTACTAATGAAAAACTGTTTTTT.

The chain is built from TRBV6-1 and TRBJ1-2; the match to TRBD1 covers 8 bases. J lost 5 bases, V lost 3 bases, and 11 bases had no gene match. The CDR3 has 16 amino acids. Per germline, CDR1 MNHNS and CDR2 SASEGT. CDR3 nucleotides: TGTGCCAGCAGTGAGGGACAGGTCGTACGAATTTATGGCTACACCTTC. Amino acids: CASSEGQVVRIYGYTF.

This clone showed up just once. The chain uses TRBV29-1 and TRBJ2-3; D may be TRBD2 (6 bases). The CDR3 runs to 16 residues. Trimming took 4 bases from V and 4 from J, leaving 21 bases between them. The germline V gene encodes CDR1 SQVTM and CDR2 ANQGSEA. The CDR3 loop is CSVVYAVWGVADTQYF. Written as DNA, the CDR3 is TGCAGCGTTGTGTACGCGGTCTGGGGGGTAGCAGATACGCAGTATTTT.

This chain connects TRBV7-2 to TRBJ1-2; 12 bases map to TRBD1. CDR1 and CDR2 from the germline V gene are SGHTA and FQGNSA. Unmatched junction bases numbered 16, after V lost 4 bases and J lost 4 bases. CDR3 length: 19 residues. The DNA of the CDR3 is TGTGCCAGCAGCTCCATGTATCGGGACAGGGGGCTTTATTTCTATGGCTACACCTTC. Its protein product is CASSSMYRDRGLYFYGYTF. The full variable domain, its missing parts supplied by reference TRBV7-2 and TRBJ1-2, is GAGVSQSPSNKVTEKGKDVELRCDPISGHTALYWYRQSLGQGLEFLIYFQGNSAPDKSGLPSDRFSAERTGGSVSTLTIQRTQQEDSAVYLCASSSMYRDRGLYFYGYTFGSGTRLTVV.

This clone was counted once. In DNA, the CDR3 is TGTGCCAGCTCACCTATGAGAGAGACCCAGTACTTC. Translating it yields CASSPMRETQYF. V gene TRBV18 combines with J gene TRBJ2-5, with D unresolved. The CDR3 contains 12 residues. Trimming removed 3 bases at V and 4 bases at J, with 6 bases between. Germline CDR1 and CDR2: KGHSH and LQKENI.

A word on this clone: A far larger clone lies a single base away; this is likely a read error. CDR3 DNA: TGTGCCTGGAGTATTGACACTGAAGCTTTCTTT. This gives the protein CAWSIDTEAFF. This rearrangement joins TRBV30 to TRBJ1-1; no firm D call. CDR3 length: 11 amino acids. Trimming pared 2 bases from V and 3 bases from J, leaving 4 bases between. CDR1 is GTSNPN and CDR2 is SVGIG in the germline V gene (reference sequence).

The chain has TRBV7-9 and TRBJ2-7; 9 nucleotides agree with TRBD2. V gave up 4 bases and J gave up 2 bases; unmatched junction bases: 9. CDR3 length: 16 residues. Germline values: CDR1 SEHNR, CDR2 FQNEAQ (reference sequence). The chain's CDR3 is CASSSPGVAGAYEQYF. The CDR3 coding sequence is TGTGCCAGCAGCTCCCCCGGGGTAGCGGGGGCCTACGAGCAGTACTTC. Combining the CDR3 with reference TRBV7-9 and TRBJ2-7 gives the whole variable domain DTGVSQNPRHKITKRGQNVTFRCDPISEHNRLYWYRQTLGQGPEFLTYFQNEAQLEKSRLLSDRFSAERPKGSFSTLEIQRTEQGDSAMYLCASSSPGVAGAYEQYFGPGTRLTVT.

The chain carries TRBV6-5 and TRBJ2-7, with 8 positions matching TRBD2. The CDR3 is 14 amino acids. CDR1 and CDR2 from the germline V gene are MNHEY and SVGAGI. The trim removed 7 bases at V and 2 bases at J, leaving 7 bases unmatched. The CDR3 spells CASTFSGTPYEQYF. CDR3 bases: TGTGCCAGCACCTTTAGCGGGACCCCCTACGAGCAGTACTTC.

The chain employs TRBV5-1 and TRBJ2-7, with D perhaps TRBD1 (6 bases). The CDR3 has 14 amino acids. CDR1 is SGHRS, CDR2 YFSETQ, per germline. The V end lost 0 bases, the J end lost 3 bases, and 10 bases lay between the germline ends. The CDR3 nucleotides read TGCGCCAGCAGCTTGGTGGCCAGGGGCTACGAGCAGTACTTC. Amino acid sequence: CASSLVARGYEQYF.

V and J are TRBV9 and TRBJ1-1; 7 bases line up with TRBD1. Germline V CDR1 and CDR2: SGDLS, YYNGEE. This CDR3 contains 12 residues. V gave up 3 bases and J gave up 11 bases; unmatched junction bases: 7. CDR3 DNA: TGTGCCAGCAGCGCAAGACAGGGCCGGGCTTTCTTT. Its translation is CASSARQGRAFF.

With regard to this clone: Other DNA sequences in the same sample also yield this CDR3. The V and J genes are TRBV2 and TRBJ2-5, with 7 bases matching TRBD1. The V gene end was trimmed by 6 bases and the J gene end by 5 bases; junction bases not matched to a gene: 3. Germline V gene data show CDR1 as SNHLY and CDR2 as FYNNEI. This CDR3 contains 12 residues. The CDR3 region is CASREDRETQYF. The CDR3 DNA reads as TGTGCCAGCAGGGAGGACAGGGAGACCCAGTACTTC.

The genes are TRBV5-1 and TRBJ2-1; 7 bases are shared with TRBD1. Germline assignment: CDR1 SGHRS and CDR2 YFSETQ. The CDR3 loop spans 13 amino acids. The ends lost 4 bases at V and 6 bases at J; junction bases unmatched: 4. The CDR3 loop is CASSQTGPNEQFF. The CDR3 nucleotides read TGCGCCAGCAGCCAGACAGGGCCCAATGAGCAGTTCTTC.

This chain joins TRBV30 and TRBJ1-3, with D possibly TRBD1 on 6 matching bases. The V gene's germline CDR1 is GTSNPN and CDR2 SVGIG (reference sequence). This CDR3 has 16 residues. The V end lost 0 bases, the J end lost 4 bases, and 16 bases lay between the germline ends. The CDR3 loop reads CAWSVPDRRIGNTIYF. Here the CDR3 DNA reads TGTGCCTGGAGTGTACCGGACAGAAGAATAGGAAACACCATATATTTT.

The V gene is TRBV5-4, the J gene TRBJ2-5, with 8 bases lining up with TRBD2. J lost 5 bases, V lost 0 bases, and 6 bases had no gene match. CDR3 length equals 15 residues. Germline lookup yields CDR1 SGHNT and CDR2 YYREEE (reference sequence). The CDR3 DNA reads TGTGCCAGCAGCTTGGGTGGGGTAGCGGGGGAGACCCAGTACTTC. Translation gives CASSLGGVAGETQYF. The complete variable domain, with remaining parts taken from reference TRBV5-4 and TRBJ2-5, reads ETGVTQSPTHLIKTRGQQVTLRCSSQSGHNTVSWYQQALGQGPQFIFQYYREEENGRGNFPPRFSGLQFPNYSSELNVNALELDDSALYLCASSLGGVAGETQYFGPGTRLLVL.